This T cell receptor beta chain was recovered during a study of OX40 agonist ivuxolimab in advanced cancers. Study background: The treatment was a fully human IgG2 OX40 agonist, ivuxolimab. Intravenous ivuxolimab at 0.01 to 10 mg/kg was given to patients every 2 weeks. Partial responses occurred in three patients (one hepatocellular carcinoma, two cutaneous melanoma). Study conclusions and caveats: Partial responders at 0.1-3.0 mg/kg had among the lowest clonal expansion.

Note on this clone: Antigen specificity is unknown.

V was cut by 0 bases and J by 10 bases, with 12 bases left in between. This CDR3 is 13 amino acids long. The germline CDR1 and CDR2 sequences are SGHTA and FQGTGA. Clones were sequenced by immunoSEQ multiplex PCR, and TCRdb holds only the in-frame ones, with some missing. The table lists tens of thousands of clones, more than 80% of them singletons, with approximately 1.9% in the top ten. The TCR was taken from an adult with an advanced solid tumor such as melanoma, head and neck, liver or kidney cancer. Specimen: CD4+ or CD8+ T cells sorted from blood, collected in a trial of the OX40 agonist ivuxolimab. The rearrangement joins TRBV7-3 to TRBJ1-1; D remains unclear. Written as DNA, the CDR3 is TGTGCCAGCAGCTTAACGGGCCGCACGGTAGCTTTCTTT. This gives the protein CASSLTGRTVAFF.